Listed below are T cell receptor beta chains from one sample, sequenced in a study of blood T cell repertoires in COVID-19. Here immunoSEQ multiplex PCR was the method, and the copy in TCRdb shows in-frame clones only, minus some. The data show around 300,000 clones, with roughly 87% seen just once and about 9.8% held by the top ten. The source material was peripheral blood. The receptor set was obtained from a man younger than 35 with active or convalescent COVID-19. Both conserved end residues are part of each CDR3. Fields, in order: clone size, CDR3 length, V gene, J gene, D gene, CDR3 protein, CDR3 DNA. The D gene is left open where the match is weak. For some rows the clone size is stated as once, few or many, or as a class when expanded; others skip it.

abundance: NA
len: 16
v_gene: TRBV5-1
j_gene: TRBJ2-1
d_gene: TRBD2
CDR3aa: CASSLQAGMTYNEQFF
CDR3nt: TGCGCCAGCAGCTTGCAAGCGGGGATGACCTACAATGAGCAGTTCTTC

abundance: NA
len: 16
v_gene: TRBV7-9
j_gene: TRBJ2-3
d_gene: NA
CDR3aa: CASSFQGTSSTDTQYF
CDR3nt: TGTGCCAGCAGCTTCCAGGGGACGTCTAGCACAGATACGCAGTATTTT

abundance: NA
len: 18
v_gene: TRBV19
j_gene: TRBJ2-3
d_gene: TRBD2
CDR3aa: CASSLSPSGLASSDTQYF
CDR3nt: TGTGCCAGTAGTCTTAGCCCCTCCGGACTAGCGTCCTCAGATACGCAGTATTTT

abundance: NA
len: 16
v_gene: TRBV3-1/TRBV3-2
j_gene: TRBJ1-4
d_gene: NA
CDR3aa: CASSQRRDYWGEKLFF
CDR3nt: TGTGCCAGCAGCCAAAGGAGGGATTACTGGGGTGAAAAACTGTTTTTT

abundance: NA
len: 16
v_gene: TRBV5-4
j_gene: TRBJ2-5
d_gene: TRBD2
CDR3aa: CASSPPGGGLQETQYF
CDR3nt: TGTGCCAGCAGCCCGCCGGGGGGGGGCTTACAAGAGACCCAGTACTTC

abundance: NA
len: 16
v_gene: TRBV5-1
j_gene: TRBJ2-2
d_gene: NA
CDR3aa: CASSSTARTNTGELFF
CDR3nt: TGCGCCAGCAGCTCGACAGCCCGGACGAACACCGGGGAGCTGTTTTTT

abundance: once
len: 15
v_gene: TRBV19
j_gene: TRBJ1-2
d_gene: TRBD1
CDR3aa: CASTPMDRTRDGYTF
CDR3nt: TGTGCCAGTACCCCTATGGACAGGACACGGGATGGCTACACCTTC

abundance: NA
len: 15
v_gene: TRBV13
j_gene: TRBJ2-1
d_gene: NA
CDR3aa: CASSLGTTIYNEQFF
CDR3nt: TGTGCCAGCAGCTTAGGGACTACAATATACAATGAGCAGTTCTTC

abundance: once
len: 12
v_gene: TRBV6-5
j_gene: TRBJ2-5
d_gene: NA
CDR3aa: CASSQRRGTQYF
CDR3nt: TGTGCCAGCAGTCAGCGACGAGGGACCCAGTACTTC

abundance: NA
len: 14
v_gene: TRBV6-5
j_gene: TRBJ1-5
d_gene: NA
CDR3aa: CASRDDSLHQPQHF
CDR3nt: TGTGCCAGCAGGGATGACAGTCTCCATCAGCCCCAGCATTTT

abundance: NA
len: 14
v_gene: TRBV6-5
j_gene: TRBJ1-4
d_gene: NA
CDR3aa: CARQGKTTNEKLFF
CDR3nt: TGTGCCAGACAGGGAAAAACAACTAATGAAAAACTGTTTTTT

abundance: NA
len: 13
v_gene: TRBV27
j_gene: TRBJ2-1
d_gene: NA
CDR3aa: CASKELLYNEQFF
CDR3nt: TGTGCCAGCAAGGAGCTACTGTACAATGAGCAGTTCTTC

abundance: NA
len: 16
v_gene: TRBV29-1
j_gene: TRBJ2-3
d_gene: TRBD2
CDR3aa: CSVEGRLAGSADTQYF
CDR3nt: TGCAGCGTTGAAGGGAGACTAGCGGGGTCAGCAGATACGCAGTATTTT

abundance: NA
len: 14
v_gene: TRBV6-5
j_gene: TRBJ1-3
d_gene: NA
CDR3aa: CASARGPNGNTIYF
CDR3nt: TGTGCCAGCGCGCGCGGGCCGAATGGAAACACCATATATTTT

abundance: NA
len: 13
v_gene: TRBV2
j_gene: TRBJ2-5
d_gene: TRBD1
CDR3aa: CASSRGGEGTQYF
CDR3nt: TGTGCCAGCAGTAGAGGGGGCGAGGGGACCCAGTACTTC

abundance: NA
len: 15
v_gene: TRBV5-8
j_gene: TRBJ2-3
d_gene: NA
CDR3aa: CASSFGGFGTDTQYF
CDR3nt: TGTGCCAGCAGCTTTGGAGGATTCGGAACAGATACGCAGTATTTT

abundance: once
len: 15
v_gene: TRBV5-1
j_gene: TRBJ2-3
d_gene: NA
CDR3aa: CASSFGRGAQGTQYF
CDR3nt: TGCGCCAGCAGCTTCGGTCGGGGGGCCCAAGGTACGCAGTATTTT

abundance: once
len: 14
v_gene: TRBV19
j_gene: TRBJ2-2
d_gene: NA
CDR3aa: CASSMGADTGELFF
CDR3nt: TGTGCCAGTAGTATGGGGGCGGACACCGGGGAGCTGTTTTTT

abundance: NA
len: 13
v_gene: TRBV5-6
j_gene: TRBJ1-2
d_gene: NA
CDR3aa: CASSLTGLVGYTF
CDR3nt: TGTGCCAGCAGCTTGACAGGGCTGGTTGGCTACACCTTC

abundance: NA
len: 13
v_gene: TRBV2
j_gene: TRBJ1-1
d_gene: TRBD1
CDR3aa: CASTGQVNTEAFF
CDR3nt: TGTGCCAGCACCGGACAGGTGAACACTGAAGCTTTCTTT

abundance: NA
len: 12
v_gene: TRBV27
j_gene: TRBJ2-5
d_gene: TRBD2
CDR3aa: CASKDGGETQYF
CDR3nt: TGTGCCAGCAAGGACGGGGGGGAGACCCAGTACTTC

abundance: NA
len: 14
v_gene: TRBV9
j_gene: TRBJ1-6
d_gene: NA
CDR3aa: CASSVVGGNSPLHF
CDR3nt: TGTGCCAGCAGCGTAGTCGGGGGTAATTCACCCCTCCACTTT

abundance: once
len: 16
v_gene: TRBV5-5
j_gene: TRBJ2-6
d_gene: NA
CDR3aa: CASSERGNAGANVLTF
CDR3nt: TGTGCCAGCAGTGAGAGGGGGAATGCTGGGGCCAACGTCCTGACTTTC

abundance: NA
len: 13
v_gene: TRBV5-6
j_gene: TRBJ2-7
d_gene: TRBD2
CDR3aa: CASSDQRDYEQYF
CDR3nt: TGTGCCAGCAGCGACCAGCGGGACTACGAGCAGTACTTC

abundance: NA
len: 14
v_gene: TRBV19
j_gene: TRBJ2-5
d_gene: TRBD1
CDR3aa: CASSGGDRVETQYF
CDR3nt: TGTGCCAGTAGTGGAGGGGACAGGGTTGAGACCCAGTACTTC

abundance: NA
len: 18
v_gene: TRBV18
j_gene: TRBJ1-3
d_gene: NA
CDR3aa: CASSPYGTLGLSGNTIYF
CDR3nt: TGTGCCAGCTCACCATACGGGACACTCGGACTCTCTGGAAACACCATATATTTT

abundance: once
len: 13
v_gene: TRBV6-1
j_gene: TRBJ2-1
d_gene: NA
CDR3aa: CASSETQGNEQFF
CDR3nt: TGTGCCAGCAGTGAGACCCAGGGAAATGAGCAGTTCTTC

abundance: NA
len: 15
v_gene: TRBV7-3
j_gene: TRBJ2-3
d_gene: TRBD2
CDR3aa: CASRFSGANTDTQYF
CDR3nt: TGTGCCAGCAGATTCAGCGGGGCTAACACAGATACGCAGTATTTT

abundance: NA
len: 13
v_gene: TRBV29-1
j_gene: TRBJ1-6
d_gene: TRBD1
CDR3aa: CSVQGTANSPLHF
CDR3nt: TGCAGCGTACAGGGGACAGCGAATTCACCCCTCCACTTT

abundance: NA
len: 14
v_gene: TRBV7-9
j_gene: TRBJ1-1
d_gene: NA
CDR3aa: CASSLGGSKTEAFF
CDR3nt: TGTGCCAGCAGCTTAGGAGGTTCCAAAACTGAAGCTTTCTTT

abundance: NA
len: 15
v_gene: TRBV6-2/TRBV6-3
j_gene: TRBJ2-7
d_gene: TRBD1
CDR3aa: CASSRGGQGAGEQYF
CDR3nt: TGTGCCAGCAGTCGGGGAGGACAGGGGGCTGGCGAGCAGTACTTC

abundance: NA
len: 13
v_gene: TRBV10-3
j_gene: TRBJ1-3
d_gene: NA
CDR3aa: CATYQGVGNTIYF
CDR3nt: TGTGCCACTTATCAGGGTGTGGGAAACACCATATATTTT

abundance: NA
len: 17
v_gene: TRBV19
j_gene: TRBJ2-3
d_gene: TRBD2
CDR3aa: CASSSRASGAAGDTQYF
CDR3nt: TGTGCCAGTAGTAGTAGGGCTAGCGGGGCCGCAGGAGATACGCAGTATTTT

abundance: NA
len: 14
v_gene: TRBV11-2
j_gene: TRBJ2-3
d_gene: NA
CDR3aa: CASSLGGRTDTQYF
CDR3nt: TGTGCCAGCAGCTTAGGCGGGCGCACAGATACGCAGTATTTT

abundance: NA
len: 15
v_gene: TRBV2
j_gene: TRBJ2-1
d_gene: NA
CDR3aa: CASSEDSFPYNEQFF
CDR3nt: TGTGCCAGCAGTGAAGATTCCTTTCCCTACAATGAGCAGTTCTTC

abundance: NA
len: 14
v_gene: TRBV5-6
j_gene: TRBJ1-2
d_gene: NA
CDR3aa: CASSLETGPSGYTF
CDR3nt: TGTGCCAGCAGCCTAGAGACAGGACCTAGTGGCTACACCTTC

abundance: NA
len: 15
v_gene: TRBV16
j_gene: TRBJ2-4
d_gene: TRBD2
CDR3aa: CASSHPRGDKNIQYF
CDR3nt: TGTGCCAGCAGCCACCCTCGGGGGGACAAAAACATTCAGTACTTC

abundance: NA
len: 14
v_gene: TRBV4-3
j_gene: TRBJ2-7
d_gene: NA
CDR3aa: CASSQERGTYEQYF
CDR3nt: TGCGCCAGCAGCCAAGAACGGGGGACCTACGAGCAGTACTTC

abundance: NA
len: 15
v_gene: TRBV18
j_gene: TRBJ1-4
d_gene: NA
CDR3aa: CASSGAATLNEKLFF
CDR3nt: TGTGCCAGCTCAGGGGCGGCTACTCTTAATGAAAAACTGTTTTTT

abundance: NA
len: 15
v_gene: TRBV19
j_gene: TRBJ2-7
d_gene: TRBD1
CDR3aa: CASSPSRDSTYEQYF
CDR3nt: TGTGCCAGTAGTCCCTCCCGGGACAGCACCTACGAGCAGTACTTC

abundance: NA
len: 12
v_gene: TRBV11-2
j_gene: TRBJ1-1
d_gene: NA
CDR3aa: CASSPNLGGAFF
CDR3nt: TGTGCCAGCAGCCCAAATCTTGGAGGGGCTTTCTTT

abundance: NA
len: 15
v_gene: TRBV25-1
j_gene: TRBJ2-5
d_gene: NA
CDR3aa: CASSGVYRSRETQYF
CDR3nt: TGTGCCAGCAGTGGGGTTTACAGGTCTAGGGAGACCCAGTACTTC

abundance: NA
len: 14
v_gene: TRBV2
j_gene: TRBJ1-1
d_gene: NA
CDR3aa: CASSREQGHTEAFF
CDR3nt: TGTGCCAGCAGCCGGGAACAGGGTCACACTGAAGCTTTCTTT